This TCR beta chain was profiled in a study of blood T cell repertoires in COVID-19. Participants' reported clinical history set cohort assignment. This clone was picked up one time. TCRdb's table, derived via immunoSEQ multiplex PCR, lists solely in-frame clones and lacks some. Among approximately 320,000 clones, roughly 89% were seen once, and the ten largest hold 8% to 9.5%. This CDR3 comprises 13 residues. Germline V gives CDR1 SEHNR, CDR2 FQNEAQ (reference sequence). V lost 2 bases to trimming and J lost 12 bases, with 16 bases between them. This sequence originates from a woman aged 18-35 years who had recovered from COVID-19. The chain carries TRBV7-9 and TRBJ1-1, with D unclear. The sequenced material came from PBMCs or T cells enriched from blood (not recorded which). Here the CDR3 DNA reads TGTGCCAGCAGCTTACCGAGTCTGCCGAGCCCTTTCTTT. This sequence encodes CASSLPSLPSPFF.